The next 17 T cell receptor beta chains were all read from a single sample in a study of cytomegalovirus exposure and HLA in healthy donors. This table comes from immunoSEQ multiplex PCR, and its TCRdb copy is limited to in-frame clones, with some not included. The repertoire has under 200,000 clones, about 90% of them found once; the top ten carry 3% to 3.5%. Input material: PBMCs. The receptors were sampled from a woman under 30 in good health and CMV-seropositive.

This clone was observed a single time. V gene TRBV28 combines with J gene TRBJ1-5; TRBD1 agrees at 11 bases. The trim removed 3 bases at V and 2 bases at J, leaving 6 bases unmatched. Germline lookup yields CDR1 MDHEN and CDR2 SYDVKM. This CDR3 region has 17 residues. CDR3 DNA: TGTGCCAGCAGTTTGTGGACAGGGGGCTCTGGCAATCAGCCCCAGCATTTT. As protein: CASSLWTGGSGNQPQHF. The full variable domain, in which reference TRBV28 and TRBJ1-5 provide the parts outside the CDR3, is DVKVTQSSRYLVKRTGEKVFLECVQDMDHENMFWYRQDPGLGLRLIYFSYDVKMKEKGDIPEGYSVSREKKERFSLILESASTNQTSMYLCASSLWTGGSGNQPQHFGDGTRLSIL.

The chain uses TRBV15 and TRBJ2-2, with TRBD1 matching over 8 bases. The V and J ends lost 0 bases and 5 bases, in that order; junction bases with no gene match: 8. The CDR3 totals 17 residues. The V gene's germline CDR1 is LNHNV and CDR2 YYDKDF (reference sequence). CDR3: CATSRDLQGALTGELFF. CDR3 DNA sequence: TGTGCCACCAGCAGAGATCTTCAGGGGGCGCTGACCGGGGAGCTGTTTTTT.

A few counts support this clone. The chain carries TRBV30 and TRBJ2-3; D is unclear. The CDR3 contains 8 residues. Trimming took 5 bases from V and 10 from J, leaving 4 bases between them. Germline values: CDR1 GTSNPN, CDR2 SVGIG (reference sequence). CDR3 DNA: TGTGCCTGGCCGGCGCAGTATTTT. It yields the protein CAWPAQYF.

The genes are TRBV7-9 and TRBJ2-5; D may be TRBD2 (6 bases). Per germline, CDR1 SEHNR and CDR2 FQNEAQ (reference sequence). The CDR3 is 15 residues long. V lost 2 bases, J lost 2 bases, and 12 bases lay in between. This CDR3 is CASSLPRGSQETQYF. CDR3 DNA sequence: TGTGCCAGCAGCTTACCCCGGGGGTCACAAGAGACCCAGTACTTC.

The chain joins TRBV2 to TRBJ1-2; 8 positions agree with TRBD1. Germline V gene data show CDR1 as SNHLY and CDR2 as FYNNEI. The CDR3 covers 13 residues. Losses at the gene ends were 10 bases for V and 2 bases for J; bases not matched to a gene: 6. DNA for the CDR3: TGTGCCACAAACAGGGGGGGAAACTATGGCTACACCTTC. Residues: CATNRGGNYGYTF. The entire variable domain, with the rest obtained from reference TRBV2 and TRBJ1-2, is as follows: EPEVTQTPSHQVTQMGQEVILRCVPISNHLYFYWYRQILGQKVEFLVSFYNNEISEKSEIFDDQFSVERPDGSNFTLKIRSTKLEDSAMYFCATNRGGNYGYTFGSGTRLTVV.

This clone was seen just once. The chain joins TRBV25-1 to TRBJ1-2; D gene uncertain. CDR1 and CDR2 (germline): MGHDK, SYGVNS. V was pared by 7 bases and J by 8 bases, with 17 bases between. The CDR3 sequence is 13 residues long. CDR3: CASKSSQEDGYTF. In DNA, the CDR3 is TGTGCCAGCAAGTCCTCCCAGGAGGACGGCTACACCTTC.

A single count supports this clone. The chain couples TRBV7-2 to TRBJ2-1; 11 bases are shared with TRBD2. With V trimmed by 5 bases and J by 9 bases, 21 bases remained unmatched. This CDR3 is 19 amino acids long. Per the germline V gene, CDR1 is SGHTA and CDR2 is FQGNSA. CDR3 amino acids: CASSRIPSRGSGRAIEQFF. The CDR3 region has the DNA TGTGCCAGCAGCCGAATCCCCAGCAGGGGTAGCGGGAGGGCCATTGAGCAGTTCTTC.

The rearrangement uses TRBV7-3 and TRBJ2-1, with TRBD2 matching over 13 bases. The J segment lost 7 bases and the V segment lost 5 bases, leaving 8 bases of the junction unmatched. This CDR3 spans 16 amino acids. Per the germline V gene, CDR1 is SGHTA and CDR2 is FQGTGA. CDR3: CASSPGLAGAGNEQFF. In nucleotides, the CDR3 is TGTGCCAGCAGCCCCGGACTAGCGGGAGCAGGTAATGAGCAGTTCTTC.

CDR3 residues: CASSRQGATNEKLFF. Written as DNA, the CDR3 is TGTGCCAGCAGCCGACAGGGGGCAACTAATGAAAAACTGTTTTTT. The V call is TRBV4-2, the J call TRBJ1-4; 9 bases align to TRBD1. Germline-derived CDR1 and CDR2 are LGHNA and YNFKEQ. V gave up 4 bases and J gave up 0 bases; unmatched junction bases: 0. The CDR3 covers 15 residues.

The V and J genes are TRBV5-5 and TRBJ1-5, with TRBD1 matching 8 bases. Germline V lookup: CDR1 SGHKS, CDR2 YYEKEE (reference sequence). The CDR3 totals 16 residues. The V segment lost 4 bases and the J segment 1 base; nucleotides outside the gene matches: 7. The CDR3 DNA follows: TGTGCCAGCAGCCAAGACAGGGGATTAAGCAATCAGCCCCAGCATTTT. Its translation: CASSQDRGLSNQPQHF.

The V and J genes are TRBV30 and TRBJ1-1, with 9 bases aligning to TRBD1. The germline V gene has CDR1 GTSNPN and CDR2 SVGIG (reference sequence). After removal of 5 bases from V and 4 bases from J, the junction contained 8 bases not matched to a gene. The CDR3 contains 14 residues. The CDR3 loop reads CAWAPGTGITEAFF. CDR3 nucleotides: TGTGCCTGGGCCCCCGGGACAGGGATCACTGAAGCTTTCTTT.

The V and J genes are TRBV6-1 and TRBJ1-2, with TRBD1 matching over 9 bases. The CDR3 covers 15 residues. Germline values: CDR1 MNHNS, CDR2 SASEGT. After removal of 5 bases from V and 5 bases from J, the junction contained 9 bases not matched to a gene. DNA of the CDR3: TGTGCCAGCAGTCCTCCCGGGACAGGGAGATATGGCTACACCTTC. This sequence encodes CASSPPGTGRYGYTF.

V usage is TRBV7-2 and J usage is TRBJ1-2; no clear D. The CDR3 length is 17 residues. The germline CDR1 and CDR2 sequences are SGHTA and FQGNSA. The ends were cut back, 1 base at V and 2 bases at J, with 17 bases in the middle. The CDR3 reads CASSLGTGVGSNYGYTF. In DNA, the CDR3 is TGTGCCAGCAGCTTAGGAACCGGGGTTGGTTCAAACTATGGCTACACCTTC.

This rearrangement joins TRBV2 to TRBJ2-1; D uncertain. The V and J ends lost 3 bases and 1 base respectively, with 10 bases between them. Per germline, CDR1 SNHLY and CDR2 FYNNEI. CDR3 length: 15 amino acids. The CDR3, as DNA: TGTGCCAGCAGTGACGACGGGTCGTCCTACAATGAGCAGTTCTTC. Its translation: CASSDDGSSYNEQFF.

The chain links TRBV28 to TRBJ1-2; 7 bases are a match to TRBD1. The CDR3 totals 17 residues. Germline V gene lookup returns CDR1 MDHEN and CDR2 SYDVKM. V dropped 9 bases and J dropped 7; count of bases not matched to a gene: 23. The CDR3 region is CASTGTSGTVIRRGYTF. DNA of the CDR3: TGTGCCAGTACGGGAACTTCCGGGACAGTAATAAGGCGTGGCTACACCTTC.

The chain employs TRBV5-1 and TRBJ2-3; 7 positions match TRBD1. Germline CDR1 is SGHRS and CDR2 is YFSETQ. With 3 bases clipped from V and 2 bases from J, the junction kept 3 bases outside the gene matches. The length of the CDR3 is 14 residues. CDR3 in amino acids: CASSSGGFTDTQYF. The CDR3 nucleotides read TGCGCCAGCAGCTCAGGGGGTTTCACAGATACGCAGTATTTT.

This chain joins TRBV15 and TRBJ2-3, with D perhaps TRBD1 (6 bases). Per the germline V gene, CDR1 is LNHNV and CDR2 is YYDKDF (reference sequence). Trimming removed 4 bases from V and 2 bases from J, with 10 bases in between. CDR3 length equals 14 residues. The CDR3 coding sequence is TGTGCCACCAGCACACGGGACACCACAGATACGCAGTATTTT. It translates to CATSTRDTTDTQYF.